The 8 T cell receptor beta chains listed next were all sequenced from one sample in a study of chemoradiotherapy in HPV16-positive cancers. TCRdb's copy holds only in-frame clones and misses some; the assay was immunoSEQ multiplex PCR. The sample consists of approximately 23,000 clones, around 90% of them appearing once. Specimen: blood, collected from a patient who underwent chemoradiotherapy. The source of these receptors is a human donor with HPV-associated anogenital cancer.

The chain uses TRBV2 and TRBJ2-2; 8 bases line up with TRBD1. J lost 3 bases, V lost 3 bases, and 3 bases had no gene match. CDR3 size: 15 residues. CDR1 is SNHLY and CDR2 is FYNNEI in the germline V gene. CDR3 DNA: TGTGCCAGCAGTGAGAGGACAGGGCACACCGGGGAGCTGTTTTTT. It specifies CASSERTGHTGELFF.

This rearrangement joins TRBV19 to TRBJ2-3, with 15 bases identical to TRBD2. Unmatched junction bases numbered 7, after V lost 5 bases and J lost 7 bases. The CDR3 is 16 amino acids. CDR1 is LNHDA, CDR2 SQIVND, per germline (reference sequence). The CDR3 spells CASSGGLAGGSNTQYF. The CDR3 DNA follows: TGTGCCAGTAGTGGGGGACTAGCGGGAGGAAGTAATACGCAGTATTTT.

This rearrangement joins TRBV4-2 to TRBJ2-3; 9 bases align to TRBD2. Germline CDR1 reads LGHNA; CDR2 reads YNFKEQ. Germline trimming cut 1 base from V and 2 bases from J; bases unmatched to any gene: 7. The CDR3 totals 17 residues. The CDR3 DNA is TGTGCCAGCAGCCAAGCGGCCCAGCGGGGGGCCACAGATACGCAGTATTTT. Its translation: CASSQAAQRGATDTQYF.

This rearrangement joins TRBV10-1 to TRBJ1-1; D not resolved. V lost 6 bases and J lost 4, with 15 bases in between. Looked up from germline, CDR1 is WNHNN and CDR2 is SYGVQD (reference sequence). The length of the CDR3 is 14 residues. CDR3 amino acids: CASSPTRDGTEAFF. The CDR3 nucleotides are TGCGCCAGCAGCCCTACTAGGGATGGCACTGAAGCTTTCTTT.

This chain joins TRBV11-2 and TRBJ2-3; the D gene is possibly TRBD2 (6 bases). The CDR3 is made up of 16 amino acids. Looked up from germline, CDR1 is SGHAT and CDR2 is FQNNGV. Trimming took off 5 bases at V and 0 bases at J, with 15 bases between the two ends. The CDR3, as DNA: TGTGCCAGCAGCCAAGGGACTTTTTTAAGCACAGATACGCAGTATTTT. Its translation is CASSQGTFLSTDTQYF.

The chain carries TRBV10-3 and TRBJ1-4; tentatively, D is TRBD1 (6 bases). This CDR3 is built from 14 residues. Germline V gene lookup returns CDR1 ENHRY and CDR2 SYGVKD. The V end lost 3 bases, the J end lost 2 bases, and 7 bases lay between the germline ends. CDR3 sequence (DNA): TGTGCCATCAGTGAAACAGGGACTAATGAAAAACTGTTTTTT. As protein: CAISETGTNEKLFF.

This clone was seen only a few times. CDR3 loop: CASSLGAGTHEQYF. The CDR3 nucleotides read TGTGCCAGCAGCTTAGGGGCCGGGACACACGAGCAGTACTTC. The chain is built from TRBV7-6 and TRBJ2-7, with a weak D call TRBD1 (6 bases). The V gene's germline CDR1 is SGHVS and CDR2 FNYEAQ. The CDR3 runs to 14 residues. Trimming pared 1 base from V and 5 bases from J, leaving 12 bases between.

V usage is TRBV14 and J usage is TRBJ2-7, with TRBD2 as a possible D gene (6 bases). The V and J ends lost 2 bases and 4 bases respectively, with 15 bases between them. This CDR3 comprises 15 residues. Germline CDR1 SGHDN, CDR2 FVKESK. The CDR3: CASSQLGGEGYEQYF. The DNA for the CDR3 is TGTGCCAGCAGCCAATTGGGGGGAGAAGGGTACGAGCAGTACTTC.